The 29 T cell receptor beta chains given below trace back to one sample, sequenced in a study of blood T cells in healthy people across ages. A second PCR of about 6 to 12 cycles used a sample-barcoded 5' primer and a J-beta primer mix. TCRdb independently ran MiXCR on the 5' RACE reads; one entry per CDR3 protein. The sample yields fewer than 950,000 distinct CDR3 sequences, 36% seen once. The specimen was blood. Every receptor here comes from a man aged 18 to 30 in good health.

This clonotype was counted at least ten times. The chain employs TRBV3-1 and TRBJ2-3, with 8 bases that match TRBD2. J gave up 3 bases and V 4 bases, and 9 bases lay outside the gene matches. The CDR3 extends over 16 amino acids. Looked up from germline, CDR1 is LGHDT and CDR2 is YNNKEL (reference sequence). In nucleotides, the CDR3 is TGTGCCAGCAGCCTTTCCGGGACTAGGTATACAGATACGCAGTATTTT. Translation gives CASSLSGTRYTDTQYF.

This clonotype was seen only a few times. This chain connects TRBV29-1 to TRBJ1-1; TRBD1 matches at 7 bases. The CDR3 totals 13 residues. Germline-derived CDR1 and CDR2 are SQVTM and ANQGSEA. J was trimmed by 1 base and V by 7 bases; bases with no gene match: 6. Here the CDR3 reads CSAFGTANTEAFF. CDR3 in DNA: TGCAGCGCTTTTGGGACAGCGAACACTGAAGCTTTCTTT.

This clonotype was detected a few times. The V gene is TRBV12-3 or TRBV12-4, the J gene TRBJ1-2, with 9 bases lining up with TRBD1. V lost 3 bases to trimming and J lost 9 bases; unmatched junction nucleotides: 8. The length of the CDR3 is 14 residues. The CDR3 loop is CASSLTGGYRSYTF. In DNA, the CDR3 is TGTGCCAGCAGTTTGACAGGGGGTTATAGGAGCTACACCTTC.

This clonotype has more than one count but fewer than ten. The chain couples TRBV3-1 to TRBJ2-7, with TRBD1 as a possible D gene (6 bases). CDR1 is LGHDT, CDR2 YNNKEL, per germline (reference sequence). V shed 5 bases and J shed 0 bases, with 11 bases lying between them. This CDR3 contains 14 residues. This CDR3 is CASSVGQPSYEQYF. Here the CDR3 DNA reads TGTGCCAGCAGCGTTGGACAGCCCTCCTACGAGCAGTACTTC.

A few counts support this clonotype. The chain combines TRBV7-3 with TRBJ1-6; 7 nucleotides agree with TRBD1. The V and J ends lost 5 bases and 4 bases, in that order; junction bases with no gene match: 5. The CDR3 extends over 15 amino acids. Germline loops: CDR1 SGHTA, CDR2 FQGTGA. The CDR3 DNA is TGTGCCAGCAGCCGTGAGGGACAGTATAATTCACCCCTCCACTTT. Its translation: CASSREGQYNSPLHF.

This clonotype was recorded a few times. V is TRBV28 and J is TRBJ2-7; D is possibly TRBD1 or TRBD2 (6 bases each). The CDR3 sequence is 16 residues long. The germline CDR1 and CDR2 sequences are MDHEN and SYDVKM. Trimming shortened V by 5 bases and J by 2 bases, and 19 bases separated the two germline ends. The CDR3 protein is CASSLRGAGKTYEQYF. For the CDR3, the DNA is TGTGCCAGCAGTCTAAGGGGGGCAGGGAAAACCTACGAGCAGTACTTC.

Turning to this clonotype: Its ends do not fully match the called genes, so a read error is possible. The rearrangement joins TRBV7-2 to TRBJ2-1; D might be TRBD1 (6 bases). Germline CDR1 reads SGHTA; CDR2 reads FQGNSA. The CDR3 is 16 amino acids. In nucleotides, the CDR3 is TGTGCCGGCAGCTTATCAGGGGATGGGGCCTACAATGAGCAGTTCTTC. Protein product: CAGSLSGDGAYNEQFF.

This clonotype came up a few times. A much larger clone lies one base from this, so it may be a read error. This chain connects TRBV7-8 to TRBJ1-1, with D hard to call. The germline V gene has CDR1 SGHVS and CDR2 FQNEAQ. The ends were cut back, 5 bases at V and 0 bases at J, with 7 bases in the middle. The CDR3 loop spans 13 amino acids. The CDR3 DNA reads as TGTGCCAGCAGCCCGGCGGTGAACACTGAAGCTTTCTTT. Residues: CASSPAVNTEAFF.

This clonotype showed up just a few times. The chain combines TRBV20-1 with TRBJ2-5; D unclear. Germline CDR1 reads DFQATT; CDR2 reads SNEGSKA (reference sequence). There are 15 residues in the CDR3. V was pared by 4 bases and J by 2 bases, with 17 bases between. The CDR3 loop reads CSAILPGRRQETQYF. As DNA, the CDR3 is TGCAGTGCTATCCTCCCCGGACGGCGGCAAGAGACCCAGTACTTC.

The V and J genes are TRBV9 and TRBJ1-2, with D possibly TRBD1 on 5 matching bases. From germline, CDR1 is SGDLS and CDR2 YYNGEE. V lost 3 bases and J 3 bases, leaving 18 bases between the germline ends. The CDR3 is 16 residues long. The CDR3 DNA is TGTGCCAGCAGCGGCCCTCCTGGGGACGGCCACTATGGCTACACCTTC. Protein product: CASSGPPGDGHYGYTF.

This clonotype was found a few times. The CDR3 DNA reads TGTGCCAGCAGCAAAGATCGCGCACAGGGGCGTTTAGCGGGGGCTCACTACAATGAGCAGTTCTTC. Residues: CASSKDRAQGRLAGAHYNEQFF. The V gene is TRBV21-1, the J gene TRBJ2-1; the table's D gene call, TRBD1, was not cross checked with the DNA. TRBV21-1 is listed as a pseudogene. The CDR3 has 22 residues.

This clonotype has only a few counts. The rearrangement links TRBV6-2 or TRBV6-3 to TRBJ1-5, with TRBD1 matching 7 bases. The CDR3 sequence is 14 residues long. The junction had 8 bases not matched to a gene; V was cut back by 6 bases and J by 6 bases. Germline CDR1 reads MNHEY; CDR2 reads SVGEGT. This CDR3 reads CASRQGKVGQPQHF. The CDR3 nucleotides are TGTGCCAGCAGACAGGGGAAAGTAGGTCAGCCCCAGCATTTT.

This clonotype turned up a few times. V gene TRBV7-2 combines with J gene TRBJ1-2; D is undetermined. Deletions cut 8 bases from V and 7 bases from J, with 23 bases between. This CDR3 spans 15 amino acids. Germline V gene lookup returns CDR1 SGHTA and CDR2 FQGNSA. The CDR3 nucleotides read TGTGCCAGCGGGCAGAAGGGAGCCTATGGAGGTGGCTACACCTTC. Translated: CASGQKGAYGGGYTF.

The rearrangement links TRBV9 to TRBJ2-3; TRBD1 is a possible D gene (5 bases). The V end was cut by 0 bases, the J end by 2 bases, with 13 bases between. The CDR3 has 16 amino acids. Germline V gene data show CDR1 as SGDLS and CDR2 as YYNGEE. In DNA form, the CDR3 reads TGTGCCAGCAGCGTAGGAAGGGGCAGGGTCACAGATACGCAGTATTTT. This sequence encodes CASSVGRGRVTDTQYF.

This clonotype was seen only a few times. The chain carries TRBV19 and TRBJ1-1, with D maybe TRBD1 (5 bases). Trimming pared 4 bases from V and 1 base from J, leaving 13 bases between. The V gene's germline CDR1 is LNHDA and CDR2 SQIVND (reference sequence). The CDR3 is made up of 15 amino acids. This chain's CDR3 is CASSRYGHANTEAFF. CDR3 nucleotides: TGTGCCAGTAGTAGGTATGGACATGCGAACACTGAAGCTTTCTTT.

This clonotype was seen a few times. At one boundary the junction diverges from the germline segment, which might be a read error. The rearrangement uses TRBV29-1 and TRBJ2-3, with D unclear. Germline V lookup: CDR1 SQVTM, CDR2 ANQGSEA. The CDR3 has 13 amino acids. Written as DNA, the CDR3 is TGCAGCGTTGGGCCAGCAAGTGCAGATGCGCAGTATTTT. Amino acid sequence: CSVGPASADAQYF.

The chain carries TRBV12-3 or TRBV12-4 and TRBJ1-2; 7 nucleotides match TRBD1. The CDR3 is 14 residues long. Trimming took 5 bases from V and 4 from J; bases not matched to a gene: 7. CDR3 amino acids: CASSNSGTAYGYTF. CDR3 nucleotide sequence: TGTGCCAGCAGTAACTCGGGGACAGCCTATGGCTACACCTTC.

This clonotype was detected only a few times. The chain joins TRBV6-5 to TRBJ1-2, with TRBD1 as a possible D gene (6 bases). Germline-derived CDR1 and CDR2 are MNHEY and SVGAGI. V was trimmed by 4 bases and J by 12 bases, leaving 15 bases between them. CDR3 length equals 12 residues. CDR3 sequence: CASSSNRVNNTF. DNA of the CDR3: TGTGCCAGCAGTTCGAACAGGGTTAATAACACCTTC.

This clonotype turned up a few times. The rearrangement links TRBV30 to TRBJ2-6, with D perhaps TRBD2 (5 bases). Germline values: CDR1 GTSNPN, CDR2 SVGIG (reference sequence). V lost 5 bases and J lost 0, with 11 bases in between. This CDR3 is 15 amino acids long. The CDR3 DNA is TGTGCCTGGCGACGACTATACTCTGGGGCCAACGTCCTGACTTTC. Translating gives CAWRRLYSGANVLTF.

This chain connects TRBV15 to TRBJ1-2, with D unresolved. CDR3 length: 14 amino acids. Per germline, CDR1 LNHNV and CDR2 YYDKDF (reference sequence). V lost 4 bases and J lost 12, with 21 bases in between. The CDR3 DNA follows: TGTGCCACCAGCAATCGCTCCTTCACTTGGTCCCACACCTTC. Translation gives CATSNRSFTWSHTF. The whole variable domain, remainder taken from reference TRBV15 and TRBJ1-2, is DAMVIQNPRYQVTQFGKPVTLSCSQTLNHNVMYWYQQKSSQAPKLLFHYYDKDFNNEADTPDNFQSRRPNTSFCFLDIRSPGLGDTAMYLCATSNRSFTWSHTFGSGTRLTVV.

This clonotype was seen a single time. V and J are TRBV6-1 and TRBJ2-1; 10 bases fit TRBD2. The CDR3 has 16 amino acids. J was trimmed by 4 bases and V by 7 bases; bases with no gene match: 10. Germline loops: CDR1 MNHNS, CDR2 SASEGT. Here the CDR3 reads CASTPSGTSAYNEQFF. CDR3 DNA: TGTGCCAGCACCCCTTCGGGGACTAGCGCATACAATGAGCAGTTCTTC.

The CDR3 here is CASSLGLAGDPGSYNEQFF. The CDR3 coding sequence is TGTGCCAGCAGCTTAGGGCTAGCGGGGGACCCAGGCTCCTACAATGAGCAGTTCTTC. V and J are TRBV7-6 and TRBJ2-1, with 10 bases lining up with TRBD2. This CDR3 region has 19 residues. Germline V gene lookup returns CDR1 SGHVS and CDR2 FNYEAQ. The V segment lost 1 base and the J segment 0 bases; nucleotides outside the gene matches: 9.

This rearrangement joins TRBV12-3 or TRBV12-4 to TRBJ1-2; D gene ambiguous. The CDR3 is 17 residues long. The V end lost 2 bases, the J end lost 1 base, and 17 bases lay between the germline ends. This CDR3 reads CASSLSHPGRVNYGYTF. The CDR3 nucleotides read TGTGCCAGCAGTTTAAGTCATCCGGGTAGGGTTAACTATGGCTACACCTTC.

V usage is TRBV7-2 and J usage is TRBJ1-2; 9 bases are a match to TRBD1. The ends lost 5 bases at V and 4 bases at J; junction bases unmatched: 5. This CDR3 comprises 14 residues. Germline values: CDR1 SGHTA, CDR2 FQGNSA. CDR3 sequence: CASSRDREGYGYTF. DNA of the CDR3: TGTGCCAGCAGCCGGGACAGGGAAGGCTATGGCTACACCTTC.

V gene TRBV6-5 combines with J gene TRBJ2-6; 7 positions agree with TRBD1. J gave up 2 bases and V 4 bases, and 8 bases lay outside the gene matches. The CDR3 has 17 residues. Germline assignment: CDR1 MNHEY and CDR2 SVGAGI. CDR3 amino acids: CASSWTGLLAGANVLTF. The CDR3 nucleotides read TGTGCCAGCAGTTGGACAGGTCTCCTGGCTGGGGCCAACGTCCTGACTTTC.

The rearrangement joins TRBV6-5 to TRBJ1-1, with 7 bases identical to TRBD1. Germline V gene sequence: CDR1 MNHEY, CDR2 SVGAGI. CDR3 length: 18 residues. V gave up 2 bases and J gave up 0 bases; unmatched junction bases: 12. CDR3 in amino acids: CASSYPLKGGRVNTEAFF. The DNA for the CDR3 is TGTGCCAGCAGTTACCCTCTAAAAGGGGGCAGGGTGAACACTGAAGCTTTCTTT.

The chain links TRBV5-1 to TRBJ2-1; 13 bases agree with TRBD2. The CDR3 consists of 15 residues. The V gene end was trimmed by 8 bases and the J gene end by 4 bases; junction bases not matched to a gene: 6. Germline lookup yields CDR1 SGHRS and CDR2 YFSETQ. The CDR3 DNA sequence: TGCGCCAGTACACTAGCGGGAGGGATTTACAATGAGCAGTTCTTC. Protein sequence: CASTLAGGIYNEQFF.

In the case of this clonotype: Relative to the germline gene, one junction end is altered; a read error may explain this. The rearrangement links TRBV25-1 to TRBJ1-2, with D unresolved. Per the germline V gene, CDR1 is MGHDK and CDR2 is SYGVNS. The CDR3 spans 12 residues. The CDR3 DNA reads TGTGTCAGCAGTCGGGGTCGATATGGCTACACCTTC. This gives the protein CVSSRGRYGYTF.

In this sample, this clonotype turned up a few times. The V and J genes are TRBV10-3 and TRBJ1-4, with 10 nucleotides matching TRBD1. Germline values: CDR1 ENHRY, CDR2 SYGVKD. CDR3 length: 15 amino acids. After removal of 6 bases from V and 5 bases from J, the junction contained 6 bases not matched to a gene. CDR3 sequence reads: CAISGTGERNEKLFF. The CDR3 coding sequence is TGTGCCATCAGCGGGACAGGGGAGCGGAATGAAAAACTGTTTTTT.